The 9 T cell receptor beta chains presented below share a single source sample, sequenced in a study of blood T cells in healthy people across ages. Sample-barcoded 5' priming and a J-beta primer mix drove a second PCR of roughly 6 to 12 cycles. TCRdb fed the 5' RACE reads into MiXCR, producing one record per CDR3 protein. Of about 830,000 distinct CDR3 sequences in the sample, under 80% were seen once. Sample: blood. The receptors stem from a man between 25 and 39 years old in good health.

In the case of this clonotype: A junction boundary mismatches the germline segment, possibly from a read error. The V gene is TRBV6-5, the J gene TRBJ1-5; D possibly corresponds to TRBD1 (5 bases). The germline V gene has CDR1 MNHEY and CDR2 SVGAGI. This CDR3 has 16 residues. The CDR3 here is CTSSRRDEAGNQPQHF. CDR3 sequence (DNA): TGTACCAGCAGTCGCCGGGACGAGGCGGGAAATCAGCCCCAGCATTTT.

In this sample, this clonotype turned up a few times. This rearrangement joins TRBV10-3 to TRBJ2-7, with D tentatively TRBD2 (5 bases). V lost 10 bases, J lost 2 bases, and 18 bases lay in between. The CDR3 spans 14 residues. Per the germline V gene, CDR1 is ENHRY and CDR2 is SYGVKD. In nucleotides, the CDR3 is TGTGCCAGCGCCACGGTAGACGGGACCTACGAGCAGTACTTC. It is translated as CASATVDGTYEQYF.

This chain connects TRBV10-3 to TRBJ2-7; 7 bases map to TRBD1. Losses at the gene ends were 6 bases for V and 2 bases for J; bases not matched to a gene: 7. CDR1 and CDR2 (germline): ENHRY, SYGVKD. This CDR3 region has 14 residues. CDR3 DNA sequence: TGTGCCATCAGACGAAGGACAGGTACCTACGAGCAGTACTTC. Translating it yields CAIRRRTGTYEQYF.

This clonotype was counted only a few times. The CDR3 DNA reads as TGTGCCAGCAGCCCCTGGGACAGGGAAGAGACCCAGTACTTC. It yields the protein CASSPWDREETQYF. V usage is TRBV28 and J usage is TRBJ2-5; 9 bases map to TRBD1. The CDR3 has 14 amino acids. V gave up 6 bases and J gave up 3 bases; unmatched junction bases: 5. Germline V gene data show CDR1 as MDHEN and CDR2 as SYDVKM.

The chain has TRBV11-2 and TRBJ2-4; D might be TRBD2 (5 bases). Germline CDR1 and CDR2: SGHAT and FQNNGV. V was cut by 5 bases and J by 0 bases, with 11 bases left in between. There are 15 residues in the CDR3. In nucleotides, the CDR3 is TGTGCCAGCAGCCTACTAGAGTTAGCCAAAAACATTCAGTACTTC. Translating it yields CASSLLELAKNIQYF.

The chain combines TRBV12-3 or TRBV12-4 with TRBJ2-1; D ambiguous. V gave up 6 bases and J gave up 7 bases, with 13 bases separating them. The CDR3 totals 13 residues. The CDR3 protein is CASSPPSANEQFF. In DNA, the CDR3 is TGTGCCAGCAGCCCTCCGTCGGCTAATGAGCAGTTCTTC.

V usage is TRBV12-3 or TRBV12-4 and J usage is TRBJ2-7, with D perhaps matching TRBD1 or TRBD2 (6 bases each). The CDR3 contains 16 residues. V was pared by 7 bases and J by 2 bases, with 21 bases between. The CDR3 DNA is TGTGCCAGCAATTTTTCGGGGGCAGCCCCTACCTACGAGCAGTACTTC. Encoded protein: CASNFSGAAPTYEQYF.

The chain combines TRBV10-3 with TRBJ2-7; possibly TRBD2 for D (6 bases). CDR1 and CDR2 (germline): ENHRY, SYGVKD. This CDR3 region has 14 residues. Trimming pared 10 bases from V and 4 bases from J, leaving 20 bases between. In DNA form, the CDR3 reads TGTGCCACCATTTCTACGGGGGATGGGTACGAGCAGTACTTC. Translated: CATISTGDGYEQYF.

The CDR3 DNA sequence: TGTGCCAGCAGTTACGCCCAGACAGGGGGCGGCTACACCTTC. This translates into CASSYAQTGGGYTF. J is TRBJ1-2 and V is TRBV6-6, with 10 bases fitting TRBD1. This CDR3 contains 14 residues. The germline V gene encodes CDR1 MNHNY and CDR2 SVGAGI (reference sequence). The ends lost 2 bases at V and 8 bases at J; junction bases unmatched: 5.